These T cell receptor beta chains were read from a single sample in a study of beta chain features in type 1 diabetes. Some clones are missing from TCRdb's copy, which holds only in-frame ones; the method was immunoSEQ multiplex PCR. The data contain 150,000 or so clones, 9% to 9.5% of them seen just once; the ten biggest clones take up about 0.66%. The sample taken for sequencing was central memory CD4+ T cells from blood. The receptors were sampled from a man aged 18 to 35 in good health. The CDR3 runs from the conserved cysteine through the conserved F or W. Fields, in order: V gene, D gene, J gene, clone size, CDR3 DNA, CDR3 protein. D genes are given only for firm matches. Expanded clones get a size class; other rows say once, few or many, or leave the size out.

v_call: TRBV4-3
d_call: TRBD1
j_call: TRBJ2-2
clone_size: -
cdr3_nt: TGCGCCAGCAGCCCACCCTTGGGGCAGGGGGCCGGGGAGCTGTTTTTT
cdr3_aa: CASSPPLGQGAGELFF

v_call: TRBV7-2
d_call: -
j_call: TRBJ2-2
clone_size: few
cdr3_nt: TGTGCCAGCAGCTTCTCCAGGACGAACACCGGGGAGCTGTTTTTT
cdr3_aa: CASSFSRTNTGELFF

v_call: TRBV7-8
d_call: -
j_call: TRBJ2-1
clone_size: few
cdr3_nt: TGTGCCACCTTTAAGGGGGGGATCAGCGCCTACAATGAGCAGTTCTTC
cdr3_aa: CATFKGGISAYNEQFF

v_call: TRBV30
d_call: TRBD1
j_call: TRBJ2-3
clone_size: -
cdr3_nt: TGTGCCTGGGACAGGGGTCAGAATACGCAGTATTTT
cdr3_aa: CAWDRGQNTQYF

v_call: TRBV21-1
d_call: -
j_call: TRBJ1-2
clone_size: -
cdr3_nt: TGTGCCAGCAGCAGGATTCGGCAGGGCGACTATGGCTACACCTTC
cdr3_aa: CASSRIRQGDYGYTF

v_call: TRBV19
d_call: -
j_call: TRBJ1-6
clone_size: -
cdr3_nt: TGTGCCAGTGAAGGACAGAATAATTCACCCCTCCACTTT
cdr3_aa: CASEGQNNSPLHF

v_call: TRBV5-1
d_call: -
j_call: TRBJ1-5
clone_size: -
cdr3_nt: TGCGCCAGCAGCTTGGACAACGCTAGCAATCAGCCCCAGCATTTT
cdr3_aa: CASSLDNASNQPQHF

v_call: TRBV6-5
d_call: -
j_call: TRBJ1-1
clone_size: few
cdr3_nt: TGTGCCAGCAGTGTCCAGGGTAACACTGAAGCTTTCTTT
cdr3_aa: CASSVQGNTEAFF

v_call: TRBV27
d_call: -
j_call: TRBJ2-2
clone_size: -
cdr3_nt: TGTGCCAGCAGTTTCGGGGTTGCCGGGGAGCTGTTTTTT
cdr3_aa: CASSFGVAGELFF

v_call: TRBV7-2
d_call: TRBD2
j_call: TRBJ2-2
clone_size: few
cdr3_nt: TGTGCCAGCAGCCTGGTTACTAGCGGGGTGCCCGGGGAGCTGTTTTTT
cdr3_aa: CASSLVTSGVPGELFF

v_call: TRBV10-2
d_call: TRBD2
j_call: TRBJ2-1
clone_size: -
cdr3_nt: TGCGCCAGCAGGGGGACTAGCGGGGCGGGGGAGCAGTTCTTC
cdr3_aa: CASRGTSGAGEQFF

v_call: TRBV27
d_call: TRBD1
j_call: TRBJ2-7
clone_size: -
cdr3_nt: TGTACCAGCAGTCCGGGGACAGGTCCCCACTACGAGCAGTACTTC
cdr3_aa: CTSSPGTGPHYEQYF

v_call: TRBV12-1
d_call: -
j_call: TRBJ2-1
clone_size: -
cdr3_nt: TGTGCCAGCAGCTGTTTGCTGGGGGGGAATGAGCAGTTCTTC
cdr3_aa: CASSCLLGGNEQFF

v_call: TRBV7-6
d_call: TRBD2
j_call: TRBJ2-5
clone_size: few
cdr3_nt: TGTGCCAGCAGCGCCGTCTTACTAGCGGGGTCAAAGGGGACCCAGTACTTC
cdr3_aa: CASSAVLLAGSKGTQYF

v_call: TRBV6-5
d_call: -
j_call: TRBJ2-7
clone_size: few
cdr3_nt: TGTGCCAGCAGTTACTATGGCAGGGATAGATACGAGCAGTACTTC
cdr3_aa: CASSYYGRDRYEQYF

v_call: TRBV6-6
d_call: -
j_call: TRBJ1-2
clone_size: -
cdr3_nt: TGTGCCAGCAGTTACCCTTCAGAGGGGGGGTATGGCTACACCTTC
cdr3_aa: CASSYPSEGGYGYTF

v_call: TRBV11-2
d_call: -
j_call: TRBJ2-7
clone_size: few
cdr3_nt: TGTGCCAGCAGCTTATTATTTGGACTGACCTACGAGCAGTACTTC
cdr3_aa: CASSLLFGLTYEQYF

v_call: TRBV19
d_call: -
j_call: TRBJ1-6
clone_size: few
cdr3_nt: TGTGCCAGTAATCGGGGGAATTCACCCCTCCACTTT
cdr3_aa: CASNRGNSPLHF

v_call: TRBV11-2
d_call: TRBD2
j_call: TRBJ2-1
clone_size: -
cdr3_nt: TGTGCCAGCAGCGAAACTAGCGGCAGGGAGCAGTTCTTC
cdr3_aa: CASSETSGREQFF

v_call: TRBV6-5
d_call: -
j_call: TRBJ2-7
clone_size: -
cdr3_nt: TGTGCCAGCAGTTCGGCTGGTGGCAGGTACTCCTACGAGCAGTACTTC
cdr3_aa: CASSSAGGRYSYEQYF

v_call: TRBV9
d_call: -
j_call: TRBJ2-3
clone_size: -
cdr3_nt: TGTGCCAGCAGCGCCTTGGACACCACAGATACGCAGTATTTT
cdr3_aa: CASSALDTTDTQYF

v_call: TRBV28
d_call: -
j_call: TRBJ2-3
clone_size: many
cdr3_nt: TGTGCCAGCACTATCGGTGATACGCAGTATTTT
cdr3_aa: CASTIGDTQYF

v_call: TRBV5-1
d_call: -
j_call: TRBJ1-3
clone_size: few
cdr3_nt: TGCGCCAGCAGCGTTAGCGTATCCTCTGGAAACACCATATATTTT
cdr3_aa: CASSVSVSSGNTIYF

v_call: TRBV11-2
d_call: -
j_call: TRBJ1-2
clone_size: -
cdr3_nt: TGTGCCAGCAGCTTTGGGCTGTCCTATGGCTACACCTTC
cdr3_aa: CASSFGLSYGYTF

v_call: TRBV10-3
d_call: TRBD1
j_call: TRBJ1-6
clone_size: -
cdr3_nt: TGTGCCATCAGTCCGGGACAGGGTGGACGCGATTCACCCCTCCACTTT
cdr3_aa: CAISPGQGGRDSPLHF

v_call: TRBV10-3
d_call: TRBD1
j_call: TRBJ1-1
clone_size: -
cdr3_nt: TGTGCCATCAGTAGACGGGACAGTGACACTGAAGCTTTCTTT
cdr3_aa: CAISRRDSDTEAFF

v_call: TRBV27
d_call: -
j_call: TRBJ2-5
clone_size: -
cdr3_nt: TGTGCCAGCAGCAACAACCCCCGGGGGGCCAAGCAAGAGACCCAGTACTTC
cdr3_aa: CASSNNPRGAKQETQYF

v_call: TRBV6-6
d_call: -
j_call: TRBJ2-1
clone_size: -
cdr3_nt: TGTGCCAGCAGTTCCCAGATTGAGCAGTTCTTC
cdr3_aa: CASSSQIEQFF

v_call: TRBV25-1
d_call: TRBD1
j_call: TRBJ1-4
clone_size: -
cdr3_nt: TGTGCCAGCAGTGAATATAGAGGGGGCCGTGATGAAAAACTGTTTTTT
cdr3_aa: CASSEYRGGRDEKLFF

v_call: TRBV5-1
d_call: -
j_call: TRBJ1-2
clone_size: few
cdr3_nt: TGCGCCAGCAGCTTTTCTCGTCCACAGGGCTACACCTTC
cdr3_aa: CASSFSRPQGYTF

v_call: TRBV7-2
d_call: -
j_call: TRBJ1-3
clone_size: few
cdr3_nt: TGTGCCAGCAGCTCGAGACAGGGAAACACCATATATTTT
cdr3_aa: CASSSRQGNTIYF

v_call: TRBV4-1
d_call: -
j_call: TRBJ2-7
clone_size: -
cdr3_nt: TGCGCCAGCAGCCAACTCCCTACTAGCTGGGCCTACGAGCAGTACTTC
cdr3_aa: CASSQLPTSWAYEQYF

v_call: TRBV11-2
d_call: -
j_call: TRBJ2-2
clone_size: few
cdr3_nt: TGTGCCAGCAGCTTAGCGGTCAGGGCAGCGAACACCGGGGAGCTGTTTTTT
cdr3_aa: CASSLAVRAANTGELFF

v_call: TRBV4-1
d_call: TRBD1
j_call: TRBJ1-6
clone_size: -
cdr3_nt: TGCGCCAGCAGCCAAGACCGGACAGGAGCTAATTCACCCCTCCACTTT
cdr3_aa: CASSQDRTGANSPLHF

v_call: TRBV18
d_call: -
j_call: TRBJ2-7
clone_size: few
cdr3_nt: TGTGCCAGCTCACCAAACAATCCCTACGAGCAGTACTTC
cdr3_aa: CASSPNNPYEQYF

v_call: TRBV18
d_call: TRBD2
j_call: TRBJ2-5
clone_size: few
cdr3_nt: TGTGCCACCAATACACTAGCGGACGAGACCCAGTACTTC
cdr3_aa: CATNTLADETQYF

v_call: TRBV7-8
d_call: TRBD1
j_call: TRBJ2-7
clone_size: few
cdr3_nt: TGTGCCAGCAGCAAGGACAGGGGGTTCGACGAGCAGTACTTC
cdr3_aa: CASSKDRGFDEQYF

v_call: TRBV6-5
d_call: -
j_call: TRBJ2-3
clone_size: -
cdr3_nt: TGTGCCAGCAGTTACCGCGGCACAGATACGCAGTATTTT
cdr3_aa: CASSYRGTDTQYF

v_call: TRBV5-1
d_call: TRBD1
j_call: TRBJ1-1
clone_size: -
cdr3_nt: TGCGCCAGCAGCTTACAAGGACAGGGAAACACTGAAGCTTTCTTT
cdr3_aa: CASSLQGQGNTEAFF

v_call: TRBV7-9
d_call: TRBD1
j_call: TRBJ2-2
clone_size: few
cdr3_nt: TGTGCCAGCAGCCCCGGGACAGGGGTGTCCGGGGAGCTGTTTTTT
cdr3_aa: CASSPGTGVSGELFF

v_call: TRBV4-2
d_call: -
j_call: TRBJ2-7
clone_size: -
cdr3_nt: TGTGCCAGCAGCCAAGACCCCGGGGGTAGCTCCTACGAGCAGTACTTC
cdr3_aa: CASSQDPGGSSYEQYF

v_call: TRBV5-1
d_call: -
j_call: TRBJ2-1
clone_size: -
cdr3_nt: TGCGCCAGCAGCTTGTCACAGAGCTCCTACAATGAGCAGTTCTTC
cdr3_aa: CASSLSQSSYNEQFF

v_call: TRBV5-4
d_call: -
j_call: TRBJ2-1
clone_size: few
cdr3_nt: TGTGCCAGCAGCTTGGGCGTCTCGTCGAGCAATGAGCAGTTCTTC
cdr3_aa: CASSLGVSSSNEQFF

v_call: TRBV25-1
d_call: -
j_call: TRBJ2-5
clone_size: few
cdr3_nt: TGTGCCAGCAGTGAACCCCAAGGGGGGGCGGAGACCCAGTACTTC
cdr3_aa: CASSEPQGGAETQYF

v_call: TRBV6-5
d_call: -
j_call: TRBJ2-2
clone_size: few
cdr3_nt: TGTGCCAGCAGTTACGCAGGAACGCGGGAGCTGTTTTTT
cdr3_aa: CASSYAGTRELFF

v_call: TRBV6-5
d_call: TRBD1
j_call: TRBJ2-7
clone_size: -
cdr3_nt: TGTGCCGGCCGGAGGACAGGCTACGAGCAGTACTTC
cdr3_aa: CAGRRTGYEQYF

v_call: TRBV7-8
d_call: TRBD1
j_call: TRBJ2-7
clone_size: few
cdr3_nt: TGTGCCAGCAGCAACCGGGACAGCTCCTACGAGCAGTACTTC
cdr3_aa: CASSNRDSSYEQYF

v_call: TRBV5-1
d_call: TRBD1
j_call: TRBJ1-2
clone_size: few
cdr3_nt: TGCGCCAGCAGGGCCGGGACAGGGTCTAACTATGGCTACACCTTC
cdr3_aa: CASRAGTGSNYGYTF

v_call: TRBV9
d_call: -
j_call: TRBJ1-2
clone_size: -
cdr3_nt: TGTGCCAGCAGCGTAGGGACAGAAAACTATGGCTACACCTTC
cdr3_aa: CASSVGTENYGYTF

v_call: TRBV6-1
d_call: -
j_call: TRBJ2-7
clone_size: few
cdr3_nt: TGTGCCAGCCTAATGACAGTTTACGAGCAGTACTTC
cdr3_aa: CASLMTVYEQYF

v_call: TRBV5-4
d_call: -
j_call: TRBJ1-2
clone_size: -
cdr3_nt: TGTGCCAGCAGCTTGACAGGGAATGGCTACACCTTC
cdr3_aa: CASSLTGNGYTF

v_call: TRBV16
d_call: -
j_call: TRBJ1-5
clone_size: many
cdr3_nt: TGTGCCAGCAGCCAATACGACAGGTCAGGGCCCCAGCATTTT
cdr3_aa: CASSQYDRSGPQHF

v_call: TRBV7-2
d_call: TRBD2
j_call: TRBJ2-5
clone_size: -
cdr3_nt: TGTGCCAGCAGCCCCCGGGAGGCCCGGGAGACCCAGTACTTC
cdr3_aa: CASSPREARETQYF

v_call: TRBV11-2
d_call: -
j_call: TRBJ2-1
clone_size: few
cdr3_nt: TGTGCCAGCAGCCCGGGGCCTGGAGGGTCCAATGAGCAGTTCTTC
cdr3_aa: CASSPGPGGSNEQFF

v_call: TRBV11-2
d_call: TRBD2
j_call: TRBJ2-3
clone_size: few
cdr3_nt: TGTGCCAGCAGCTTCCTAGCGGGGCTCACAGATACGCAGTATTTT
cdr3_aa: CASSFLAGLTDTQYF

v_call: TRBV28
d_call: TRBD1
j_call: TRBJ2-7
clone_size: -
cdr3_nt: TGTGCCAGCACGAACCCGGGACAGGGGTTCTACGAGCAGTACTTC
cdr3_aa: CASTNPGQGFYEQYF

v_call: TRBV4-3
d_call: TRBD2
j_call: TRBJ2-1
clone_size: -
cdr3_nt: TGCGCCAGCAGCCAAGCTCAGGCGATACGAGCGGGGGATGAGCAGTTCTTC
cdr3_aa: CASSQAQAIRAGDEQFF

v_call: TRBV10-3
d_call: -
j_call: TRBJ1-1
clone_size: -
cdr3_nt: TGTGCCATCAGCCAAGACCCAACAGGGTATGGGAACACTGAAGCTTTCTTT
cdr3_aa: CAISQDPTGYGNTEAFF

v_call: TRBV11-2
d_call: TRBD2
j_call: TRBJ2-2
clone_size: few
cdr3_nt: TGTGCCAGCAGCTTATACGGGGGGGCCGGGGAGCTGTTTTTT
cdr3_aa: CASSLYGGAGELFF